This T cell receptor beta chain stems from a study of blood T cell repertoires in COVID-19. The sample holds one count of this clone. Clones were read by immunoSEQ multiplex PCR, and TCRdb kept only the in-frame ones, dropping some. The data hold 150,000 to 200,000 clones, with less than 90% observed a single time. Germline V CDR1 and CDR2: SGDLS, YYNGEE. CDR3 size: 13 residues. V gave up 8 bases and J gave up 6 bases, with 17 bases separating them. V gene TRBV9 combines with J gene TRBJ1-1; tentative D call: TRBD1 (5 bases). The sequence came from a woman between 65 and 79 years old with COVID-19, enrolled during active disease. The specimen sequenced was peripheral blood. The CDR3 here is CASQPVWGAEAFF. The CDR3 region has the DNA TGTGCCAGTCAACCCGTATGGGGGGCTGAAGCTTTCTTT.